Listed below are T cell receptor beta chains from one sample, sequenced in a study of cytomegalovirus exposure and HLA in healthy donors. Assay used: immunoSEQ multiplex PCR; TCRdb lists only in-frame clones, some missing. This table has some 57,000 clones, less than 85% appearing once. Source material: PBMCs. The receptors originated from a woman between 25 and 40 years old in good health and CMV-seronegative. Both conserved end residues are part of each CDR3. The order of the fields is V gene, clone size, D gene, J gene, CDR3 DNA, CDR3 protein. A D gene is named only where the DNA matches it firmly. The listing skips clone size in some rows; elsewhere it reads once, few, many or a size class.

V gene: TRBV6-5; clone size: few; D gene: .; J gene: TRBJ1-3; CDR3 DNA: TGTGCCAGCAGTTACATCGGGAGCTCTGGAAACCCCATATCTTTT; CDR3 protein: CASSYIGSSGNPISF
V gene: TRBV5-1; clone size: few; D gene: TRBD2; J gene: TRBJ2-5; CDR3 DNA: TGCGCCAGCAGCTTGGAGTTAGCGGGAGCCGTGACCCAGTACTTC; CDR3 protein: CASSLELAGAVTQYF
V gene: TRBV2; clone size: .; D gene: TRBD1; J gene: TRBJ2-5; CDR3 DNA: TGTGCCAGCGGTAGGGACAGGGGCTTTACGGGGGAGACCCAGTACTTC; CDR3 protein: CASGRDRGFTGETQYF
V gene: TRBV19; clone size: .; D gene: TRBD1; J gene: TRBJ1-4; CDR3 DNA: TGTGCCAGTAGTATCGGGACAGCTAATGAAAAACTGTTTTTT; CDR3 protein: CASSIGTANEKLFF
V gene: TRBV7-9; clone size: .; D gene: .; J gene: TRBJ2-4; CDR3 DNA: TGTGCCAGCAGCTCCCTGGGGGGGGCCCAGGACGACGTTCAGTACTTC; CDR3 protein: CASSSLGGAQDDVQYF
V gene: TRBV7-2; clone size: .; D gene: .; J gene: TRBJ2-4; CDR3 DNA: TGTGCCAGCAGCTTAGGAGGTCAGGGGGGCAAAAACATTCAGTACTTC; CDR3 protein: CASSLGGQGGKNIQYF
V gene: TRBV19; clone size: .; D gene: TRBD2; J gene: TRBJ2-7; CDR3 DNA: TGTGCCAGTAGTTCTCTAGCGGGAGCTTTGAACGAGCAGTACTTC; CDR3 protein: CASSSLAGALNEQYF
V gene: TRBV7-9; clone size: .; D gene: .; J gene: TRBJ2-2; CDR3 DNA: TGTGCCAGCAGCGCGGGCCGGGACACCGGGGAGCTGTTTTTT; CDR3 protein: CASSAGRDTGELFF
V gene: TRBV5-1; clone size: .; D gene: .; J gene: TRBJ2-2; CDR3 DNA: TGCGCCAGCAGCTTGGACTTGAACACCGGGGAGCTGTTTTTT; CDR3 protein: CASSLDLNTGELFF
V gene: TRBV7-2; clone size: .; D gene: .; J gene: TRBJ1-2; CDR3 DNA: TGTGCCAGCAGCTTAATGGCCCCTGGGCTTTATGGCTACACCTTC; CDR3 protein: CASSLMAPGLYGYTF
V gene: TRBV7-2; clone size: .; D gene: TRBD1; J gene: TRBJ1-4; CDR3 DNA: TGTGCCAGCAGCTACGGGACAGGGGGTTATGAAAAACTGTTTTTT; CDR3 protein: CASSYGTGGYEKLFF
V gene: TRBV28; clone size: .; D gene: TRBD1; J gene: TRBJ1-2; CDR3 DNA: TGTGCCAGCAGTACAGGGGGCAGGTATGGCTACACCTTC; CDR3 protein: CASSTGGRYGYTF
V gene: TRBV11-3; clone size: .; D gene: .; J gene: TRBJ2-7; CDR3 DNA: TGTGCCAGCAGCTTCCGGGGGGCCCAGCAGTACTTC; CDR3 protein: CASSFRGAQQYF
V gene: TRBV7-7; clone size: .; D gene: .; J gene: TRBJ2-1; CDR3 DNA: TGTGCTAGCAGCTTTGCCACGGGGGAGACGCAGTTCTTC; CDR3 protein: CASSFATGETQFF
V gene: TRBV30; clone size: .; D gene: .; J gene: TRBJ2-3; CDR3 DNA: TGTGCCTGGAGTGTATCGTGGCTACTACAGGGTGGATTCACAGATACGCAGTATTTT; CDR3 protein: CAWSVSWLLQGGFTDTQYF
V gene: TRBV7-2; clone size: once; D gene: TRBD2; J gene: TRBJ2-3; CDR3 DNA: TGTGCCAGCAGCTCTTTTAAGGGGACTAGCGTAGATACGCAGTATTTT; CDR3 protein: CASSSFKGTSVDTQYF
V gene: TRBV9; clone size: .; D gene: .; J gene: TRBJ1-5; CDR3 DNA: TGTGCCAGCAGCGTAGATGGGCATCCGGGCAATCAGCCCCAGCATTTT; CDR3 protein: CASSVDGHPGNQPQHF
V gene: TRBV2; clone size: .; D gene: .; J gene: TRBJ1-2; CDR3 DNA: TGTGCCAGCAGTTCCCCATCCCGGACAGCTAACTATGGCTACACCTTC; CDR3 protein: CASSSPSRTANYGYTF
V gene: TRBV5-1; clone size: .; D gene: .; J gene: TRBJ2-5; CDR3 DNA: TGCGCCAGCAGCTCACAGGGAGCAGAGACCCAGTACTTC; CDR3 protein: CASSSQGAETQYF
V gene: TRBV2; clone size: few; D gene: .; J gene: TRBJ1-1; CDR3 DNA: TGTGCCAGCAGTTTCGTCAGGGAGAACACTGAAGCTTTCTTT; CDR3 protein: CASSFVRENTEAFF
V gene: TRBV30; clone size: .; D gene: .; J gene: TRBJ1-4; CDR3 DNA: TGTGCCTGGAGTCCAGGGTTCAACAATGAAAAACTGTTTTTT; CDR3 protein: CAWSPGFNNEKLFF
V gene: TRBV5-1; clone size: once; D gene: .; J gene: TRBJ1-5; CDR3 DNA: TGCGCCACTTCAGGAGGAGACAATCAGCCCCAGCATTTT; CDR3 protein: CATSGGDNQPQHF
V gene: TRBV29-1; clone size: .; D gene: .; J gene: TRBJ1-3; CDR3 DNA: TGCAGCGTTGGGCAGGGCGCTGGAAACACCATATATTTT; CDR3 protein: CSVGQGAGNTIYF
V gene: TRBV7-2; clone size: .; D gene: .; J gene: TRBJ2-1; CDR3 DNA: TGTGCCAGCAGCTTAACGACAGCATACAATGAGCAGTTCTTC; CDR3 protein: CASSLTTAYNEQFF
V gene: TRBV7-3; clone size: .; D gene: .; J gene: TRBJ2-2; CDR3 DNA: TGTGCCAGCAGCTTTGACTCCCGGTTAGAGCTGTTTTTT; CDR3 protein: CASSFDSRLELFF
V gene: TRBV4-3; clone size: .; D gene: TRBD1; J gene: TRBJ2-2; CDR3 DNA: TGCGCCAGCAGCCAAGTGACAGGGGCGGGGGAGCTGTTTTTT; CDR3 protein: CASSQVTGAGELFF
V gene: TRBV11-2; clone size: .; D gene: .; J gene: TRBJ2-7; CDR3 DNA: TGTGCCAGCAGCTCTCGACTAGACGAGCAGTACTTC; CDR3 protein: CASSSRLDEQYF
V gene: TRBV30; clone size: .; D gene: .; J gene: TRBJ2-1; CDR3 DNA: TGTGCCTGGAGTGTACAGCCCATAGAGCAGTTCTTC; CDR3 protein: CAWSVQPIEQFF
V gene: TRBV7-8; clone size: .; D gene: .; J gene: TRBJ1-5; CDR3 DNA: TGTGCCAGCAGCCCATCTCGGACAGCTCCTCAGCCCCAGCATTTT; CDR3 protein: CASSPSRTAPQPQHF
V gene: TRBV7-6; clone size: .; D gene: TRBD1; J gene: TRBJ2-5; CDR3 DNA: TGTGCCAGCAGCTATGGGACAGGGAAAGAGACCCAGTACTTC; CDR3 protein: CASSYGTGKETQYF
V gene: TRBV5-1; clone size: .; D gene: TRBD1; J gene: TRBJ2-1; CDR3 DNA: TGCGCCAGCAGCTTGGTTTCAGGGGGCATCGATGAGCAGTTCTTC; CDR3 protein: CASSLVSGGIDEQFF
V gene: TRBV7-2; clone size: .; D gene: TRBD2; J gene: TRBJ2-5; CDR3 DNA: TGTGCCAGCAGCTTCCGCGGGAGTAGAGAGACCCAGTACTTC; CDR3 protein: CASSFRGSRETQYF
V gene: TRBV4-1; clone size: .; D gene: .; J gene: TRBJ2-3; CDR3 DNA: TGCGCCAGCAGCCAAGAATCGGGCGGGACAGATACGCAGTATTTT; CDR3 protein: CASSQESGGTDTQYF
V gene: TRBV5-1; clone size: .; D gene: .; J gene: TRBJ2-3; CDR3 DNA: TGCGCCAGCAGCTTGGGGCGCACAGATACGCAGTATTTT; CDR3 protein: CASSLGRTDTQYF
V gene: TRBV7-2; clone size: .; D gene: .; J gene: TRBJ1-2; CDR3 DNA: TGTGCCAGCAGCAGGGGTCGAAAATTTCTCCACACCAATTTGGGCTACACCTTC; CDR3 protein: CASSRGRKFLHTNLGYTF
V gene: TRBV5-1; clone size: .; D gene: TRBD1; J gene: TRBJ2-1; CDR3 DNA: TGCGCCAGCAGTGGGGGACAGAGATTTTTCGAGCAGTTCTTC; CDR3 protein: CASSGGQRFFEQFF
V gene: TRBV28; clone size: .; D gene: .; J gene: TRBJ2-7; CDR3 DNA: TGTGCCAGCAGTTCCTCGCGGGGAGGTCACAGCGAGCAGTACTTC; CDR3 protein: CASSSSRGGHSEQYF
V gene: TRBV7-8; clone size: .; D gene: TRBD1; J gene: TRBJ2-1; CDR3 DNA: TGTGCCAGCAGCTTAGCGGGTGACAGGGTGACTGTCTACAATGAGCAGTTCTTC; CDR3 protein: CASSLAGDRVTVYNEQFF
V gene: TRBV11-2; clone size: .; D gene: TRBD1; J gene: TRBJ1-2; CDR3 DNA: TGTGCCAGCAGCTTGGGACAGGGGGCGAGGGGCTACACCTTC; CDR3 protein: CASSLGQGARGYTF
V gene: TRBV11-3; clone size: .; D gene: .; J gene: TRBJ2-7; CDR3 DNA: TGTGCCAGCAGCTTAGATCAAGACAACTACGAGCAGTACTTC; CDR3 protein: CASSLDQDNYEQYF
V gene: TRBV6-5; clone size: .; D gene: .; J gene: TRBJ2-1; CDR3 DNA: TGTGCCAGCAGTTACTCGTCCCCGCGGCAATGGGAGCAGTTCTTC; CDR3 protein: CASSYSSPRQWEQFF
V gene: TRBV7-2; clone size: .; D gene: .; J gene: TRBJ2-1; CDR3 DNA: TGTGCCAGCAGCTTTACCCCAGTGGTCACGCCGGGTTACAATGAGCAGTTCTTC; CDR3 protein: CASSFTPVVTPGYNEQFF
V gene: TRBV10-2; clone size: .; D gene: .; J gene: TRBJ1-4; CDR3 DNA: TGCGCCAGCAGCGCGGGAACCAATTATGAAAAACTGTTTTTT; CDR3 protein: CASSAGTNYEKLFF
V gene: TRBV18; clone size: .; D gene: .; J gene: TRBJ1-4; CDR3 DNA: TGTGCCAGCTCACCGCTGGGGGGAACTAATGAAAAACTGTTTTTT; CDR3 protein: CASSPLGGTNEKLFF
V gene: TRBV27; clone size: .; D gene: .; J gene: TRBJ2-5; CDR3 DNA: TGTGCCAGCAGTTTACGGGACAAACAAGAGACCCAGTACTTC; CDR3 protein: CASSLRDKQETQYF
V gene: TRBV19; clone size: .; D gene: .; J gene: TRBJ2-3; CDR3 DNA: TGTGCCAGTAGTTCTCCTCGGACAGTGAGCACAGATACGCAGTATTTT; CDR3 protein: CASSSPRTVSTDTQYF
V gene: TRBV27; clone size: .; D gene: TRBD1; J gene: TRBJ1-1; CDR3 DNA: TGTGCCAGCAGTTTCAACGACAGGGACACTGAAGCTTTCTTT; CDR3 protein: CASSFNDRDTEAFF
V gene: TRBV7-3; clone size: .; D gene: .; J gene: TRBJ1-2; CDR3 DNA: TGTGCCAGCAGCCCTTCGACAGGACTCTTGAGGTATGGCTACACCTTC; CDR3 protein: CASSPSTGLLRYGYTF
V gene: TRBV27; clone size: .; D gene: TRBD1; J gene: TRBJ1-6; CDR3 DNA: TGTGCCAGCAGTTTGACAGGGACTTATAATTCACCCCTCCACTTT; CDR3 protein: CASSLTGTYNSPLHF
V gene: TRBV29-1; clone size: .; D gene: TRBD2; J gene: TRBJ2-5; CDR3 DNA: TGCAGCGTTGAAGATGTAACTAGCGGGAAAGAGACCCAGTACTTC; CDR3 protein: CSVEDVTSGKETQYF
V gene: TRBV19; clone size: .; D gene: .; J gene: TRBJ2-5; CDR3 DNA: TGTGCCAGTAGTATTGGCAGGGACCAAGAGACCCAGTACTTC; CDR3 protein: CASSIGRDQETQYF
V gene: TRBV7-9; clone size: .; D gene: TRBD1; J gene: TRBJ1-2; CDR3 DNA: TGTGCCAGCAGGCCGGGACAGATCTATGGCTACACCTTC; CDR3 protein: CASRPGQIYGYTF
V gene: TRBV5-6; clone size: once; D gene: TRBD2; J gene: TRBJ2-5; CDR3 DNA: TGTGCCAGCAGCTTGGCGGGAGGAGAGACCCAGTACTTC; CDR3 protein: CASSLAGGETQYF
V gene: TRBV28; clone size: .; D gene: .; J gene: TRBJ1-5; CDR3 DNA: TGTGCCAGCAGTTTTAGTCTCGGGGGGATGGAGCCCCAGCATTTT; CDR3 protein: CASSFSLGGMEPQHF
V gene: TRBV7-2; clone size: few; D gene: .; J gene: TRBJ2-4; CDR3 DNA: TGTGCCAGCAGCCCTCAGGGGGCGGGGGTGAAAAACATTCAGTACTTC; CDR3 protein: CASSPQGAGVKNIQYF
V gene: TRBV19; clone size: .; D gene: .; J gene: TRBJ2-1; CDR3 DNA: TGTGCCAGTAGTATACGAGCCTACTCCTACAATGAGCAGTTCTTC; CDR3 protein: CASSIRAYSYNEQFF
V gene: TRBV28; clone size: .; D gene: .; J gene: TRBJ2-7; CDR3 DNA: TGTGCCAGCAGTTTTAGGCGGGAGCAGTACTTC; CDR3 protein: CASSFRREQYF
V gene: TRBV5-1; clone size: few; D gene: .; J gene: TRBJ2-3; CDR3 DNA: TGCGCCAGCAGCTTGGCCCGACCTTCCTACGCTTCCGGGGATACGCAGTATTTT; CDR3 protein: CASSLARPSYASGDTQYF
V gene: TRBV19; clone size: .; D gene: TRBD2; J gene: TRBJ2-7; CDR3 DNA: TGTGCCAGTAGGGCGGGACTAGCGGGAGTTTACGAGCAGTACTTC; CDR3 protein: CASRAGLAGVYEQYF
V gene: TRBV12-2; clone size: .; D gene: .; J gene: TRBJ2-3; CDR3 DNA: TGTGCAAGTCGCCACGGGACAGGGTGTTTAAATACGCAGTATTTT; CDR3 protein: CASRHGTGCLNTQYF